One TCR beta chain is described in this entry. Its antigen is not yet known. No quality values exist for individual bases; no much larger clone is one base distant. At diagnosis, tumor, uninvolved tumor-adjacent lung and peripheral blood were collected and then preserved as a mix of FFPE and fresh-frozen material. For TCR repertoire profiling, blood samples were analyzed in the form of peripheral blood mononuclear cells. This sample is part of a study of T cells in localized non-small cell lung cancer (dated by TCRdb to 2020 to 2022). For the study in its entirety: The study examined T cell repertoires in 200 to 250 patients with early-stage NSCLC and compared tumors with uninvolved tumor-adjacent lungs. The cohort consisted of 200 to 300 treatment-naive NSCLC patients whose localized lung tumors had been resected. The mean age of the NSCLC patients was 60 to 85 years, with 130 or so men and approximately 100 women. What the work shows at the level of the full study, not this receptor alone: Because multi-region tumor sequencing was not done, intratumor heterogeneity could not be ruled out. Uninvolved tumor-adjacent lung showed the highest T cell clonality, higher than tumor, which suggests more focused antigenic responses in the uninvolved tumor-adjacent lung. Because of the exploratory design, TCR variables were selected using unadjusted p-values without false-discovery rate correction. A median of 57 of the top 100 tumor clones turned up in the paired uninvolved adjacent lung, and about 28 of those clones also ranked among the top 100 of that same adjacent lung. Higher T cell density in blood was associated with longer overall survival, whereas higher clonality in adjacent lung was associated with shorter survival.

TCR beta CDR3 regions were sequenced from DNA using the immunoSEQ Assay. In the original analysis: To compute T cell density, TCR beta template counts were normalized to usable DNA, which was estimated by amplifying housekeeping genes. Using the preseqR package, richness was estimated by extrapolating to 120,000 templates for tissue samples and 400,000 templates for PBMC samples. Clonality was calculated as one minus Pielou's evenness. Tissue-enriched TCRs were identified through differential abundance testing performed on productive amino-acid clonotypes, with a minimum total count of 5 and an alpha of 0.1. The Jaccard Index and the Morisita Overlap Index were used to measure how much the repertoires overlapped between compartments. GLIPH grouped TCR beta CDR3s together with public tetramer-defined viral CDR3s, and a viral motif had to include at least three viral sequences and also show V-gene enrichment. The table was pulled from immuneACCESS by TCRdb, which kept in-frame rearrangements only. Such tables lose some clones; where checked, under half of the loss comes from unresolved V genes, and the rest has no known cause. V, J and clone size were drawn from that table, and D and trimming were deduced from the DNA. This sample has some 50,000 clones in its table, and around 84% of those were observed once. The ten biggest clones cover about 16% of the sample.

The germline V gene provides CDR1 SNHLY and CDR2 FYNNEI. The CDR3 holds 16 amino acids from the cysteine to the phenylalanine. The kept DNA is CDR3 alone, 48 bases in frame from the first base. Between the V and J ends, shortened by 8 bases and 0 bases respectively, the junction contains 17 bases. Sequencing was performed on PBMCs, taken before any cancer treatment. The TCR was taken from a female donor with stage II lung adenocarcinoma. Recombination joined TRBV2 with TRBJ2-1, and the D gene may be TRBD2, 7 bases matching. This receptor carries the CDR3 CASVKGGTTSYNEQFF. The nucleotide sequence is TGTGCCAGCGTTAAGGGGGGGACTACCTCCTACAATGAGCAGTTCTTC.